The 15 T cell receptor beta chains listed next were all sequenced from one sample in a study of graft-versus-host responses after intestinal transplantation. Their cognate antigens are unknown. The assay was immunoSEQ multiplex PCR, and TCRdb's table has in-frame clones only and misses some. The table has 75,000 to 100,000 clones, 90% to 95% seen once; the top ten hold approximately 0.17%. The sample was unstimulated CD4+ T cells sorted from spleen or lymph node cells, taken before transplant. The receptors come from a human donor who was the organ donor for an intestinal transplant.

The V call is TRBV4-2, the J call TRBJ2-3; 7 bases map to TRBD2. Germline CDR1 is LGHNA and CDR2 is YNFKEQ. The CDR3 covers 14 residues. J gave up 2 bases and V 4 bases, and 3 bases lay outside the gene matches. The CDR3: CASSPGLVTDTQYF. Written as DNA, the CDR3 is TGTGCCAGCAGCCCCGGACTAGTCACAGATACGCAGTATTTT.

The rearrangement uses TRBV5-1 and TRBJ2-7, with no clear D. Trimming removed 3 bases at V and 3 bases at J, with 13 bases between. The germline V gene encodes CDR1 SGHRS and CDR2 YFSETQ. The CDR3 is made up of 14 amino acids. The CDR3 here is CASSSTITGYEQYF. The CDR3, as DNA: TGCGCCAGCAGCTCAACCATTACTGGCTACGAGCAGTACTTC.

J is TRBJ1-2 and V is TRBV11-2; a weak D match, TRBD1 (6 bases). The CDR3 is 15 residues long. The V gene lost 3 bases and the J gene lost 10 bases, with 21 bases spanning the gap. The germline V gene encodes CDR1 SGHAT and CDR2 FQNNGV. The CDR3 loop reads CASSFDARTADAYTF. CDR3 sequence (DNA): TGTGCCAGCAGCTTTGACGCTCGGACAGCTGACGCCTACACCTTC.

The chain uses TRBV5-4 and TRBJ2-3; 10 positions match TRBD2. The length of the CDR3 is 16 residues. Germline trimming cut 4 bases from V and 2 bases from J; bases unmatched to any gene: 7. Germline CDR1 SGHNT, CDR2 YYREEE (reference sequence). The CDR3 here is CASSPERGGYTDTQYF. Here the CDR3 DNA reads TGTGCCAGCAGCCCGGAGCGGGGGGGATACACAGATACGCAGTATTTT.

For the CDR3, the DNA is TGTGCCAGCATCCCCAGGGGTTCTGGGGCCAACGTCCTGACTTTC. It codes for CASIPRGSGANVLTF. The rearrangement links TRBV7-2 to TRBJ2-6; maybe TRBD1 (6 bases). V lost 7 bases and J 1 base, leaving 11 bases between the germline ends. CDR3 length equals 15 residues. Per the germline V gene, CDR1 is SGHTA and CDR2 is FQGNSA.

The chain couples TRBV4-1 to TRBJ2-5, with 15 positions matching TRBD2. The CDR3 has 17 residues. With 4 bases clipped from V and 5 bases from J, the junction kept 8 bases outside the gene matches. Germline CDR1 MGHRA, CDR2 YSYEKL. The CDR3 DNA is TGCGCCAGCAGCCTGCGGACTAGCGGGGGGGCGGGGGAGACCCAGTACTTC. Protein product: CASSLRTSGGAGETQYF.

This clone was counted a few times. The V call is TRBV19, the J call TRBJ1-1; D is unclear. The CDR3 loop spans 12 amino acids. V lost 3 bases and J lost 5, with 7 bases in between. CDR1 is LNHDA, CDR2 SQIVND, per germline (reference sequence). CDR3 nucleotides: TGTGCCAGTAGTATCGGGTGGACTGAAGCTTTCTTT. This encodes CASSIGWTEAFF.

This clone was detected once. Other DNA sequences in the same sample also yield this CDR3. The chain links TRBV2 to TRBJ1-2; tentative D call: TRBD1 (6 bases). The CDR3 has 13 amino acids. V lost 5 bases and J lost 3, with 10 bases in between. Germline V lookup: CDR1 SNHLY, CDR2 FYNNEI. The chain's CDR3 is CASSPGGYYGYTF. Written as DNA, the CDR3 is TGTGCCAGCAGTCCGGGGGGCTACTATGGCTACACCTTC.

The V and J genes are TRBV6-1 and TRBJ1-2, with D tentatively TRBD1 (5 bases). Trimming took off 4 bases at V and 0 bases at J, with 15 bases between the two ends. Germline V gene sequence: CDR1 MNHNS, CDR2 SASEGT. There are 16 residues in the CDR3. The DNA for the CDR3 is TGTGCCAGCAGTGTGGGGGGTCGTGGGGCTAACTATGGCTACACCTTC. Translated: CASSVGGRGANYGYTF.

This sequence joins TRBV6-1 and TRBJ2-2; the D gene is possibly TRBD2 (6 bases). This CDR3 has 14 amino acids. Trimming removed 6 bases at V and 4 bases at J, with 12 bases between. Germline values: CDR1 MNHNS, CDR2 SASEGT. CDR3 bases: TGTGCCAGCAGCGGGCTAGCGAGCACCGGGGAGCTGTTTTTT. This codes for CASSGLASTGELFF.

This chain connects TRBV4-3 to TRBJ2-5; maybe TRBD2 (6 bases). Germline CDR1 reads LGHNA; CDR2 reads YSLEER. The CDR3 consists of 14 residues. Trimming took 2 bases from V and 2 from J, leaving 9 bases between them. CDR3 nucleotide sequence: TGCGCCAGCAGCCAAAGGGACTCGCAAGAGACCCAGTACTTC. Its translation is CASSQRDSQETQYF.

The rearrangement links TRBV4-3 to TRBJ1-6; 9 bases map to TRBD1. The CDR3 totals 15 residues. The J segment lost 6 bases and the V segment lost 0 bases, leaving 0 bases of the junction unmatched. CDR1 is LGHNA and CDR2 is YSLEER in the germline V gene. CDR3 loop: CASSQEQGANSPLHF. The DNA for the CDR3 is TGCGCCAGCAGCCAAGAACAGGGGGCTAATTCACCCCTCCACTTT.

The rearrangement uses TRBV5-5 and TRBJ2-3; a weak D match, TRBD2 (5 bases). Trimming stripped 0 bases from V and 3 bases from J, with 14 bases between. The germline gives CDR1 SGHKS, CDR2 YYEKEE (reference sequence). There are 16 residues in the CDR3. The CDR3 here is CASSLAASLRTDTQYF. The CDR3 DNA is TGTGCCAGCAGCTTGGCCGCTAGCCTGAGGACAGATACGCAGTATTTT.

The V and J genes are TRBV6-1 and TRBJ2-1; D perhaps matches TRBD2 (5 bases). Trimming took 5 bases from V and 6 from J, leaving 17 bases between them. Germline V gene data show CDR1 as MNHNS and CDR2 as SASEGT. This CDR3 region has 15 residues. The CDR3 DNA reads as TGTGCCAGCAGTCAAGTCAAACTAGTCCGCAATGAGCAGTTCTTC. Translated, it gives CASSQVKLVRNEQFF.

The rearrangement joins TRBV6-5 to TRBJ1-2, with 8 bases that match TRBD1. Germline V gives CDR1 MNHEY, CDR2 SVGAGI. This CDR3 contains 14 residues. V lost 5 bases to trimming and J lost 4 bases; unmatched junction nucleotides: 6. The CDR3 nucleotides are TGTGCCAGCAGTAGTACAGGGGGAGGCTATGGCTACACCTTC. Translating gives CASSSTGGGYGYTF.